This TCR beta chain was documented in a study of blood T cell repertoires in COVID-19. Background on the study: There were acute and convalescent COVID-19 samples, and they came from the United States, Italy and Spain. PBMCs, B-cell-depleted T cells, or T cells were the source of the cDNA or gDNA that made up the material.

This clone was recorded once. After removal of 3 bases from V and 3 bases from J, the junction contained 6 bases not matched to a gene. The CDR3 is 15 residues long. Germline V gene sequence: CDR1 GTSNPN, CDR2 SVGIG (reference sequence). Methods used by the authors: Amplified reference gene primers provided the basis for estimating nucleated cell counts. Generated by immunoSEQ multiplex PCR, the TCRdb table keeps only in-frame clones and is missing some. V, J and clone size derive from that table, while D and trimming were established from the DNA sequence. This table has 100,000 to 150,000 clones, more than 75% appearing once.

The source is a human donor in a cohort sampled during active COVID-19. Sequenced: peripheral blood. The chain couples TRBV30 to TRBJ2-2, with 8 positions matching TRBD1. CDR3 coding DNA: TGTGCCTGGAGGGGGGGACAGGCCGACACCGGGGAGCTGTTTTTT. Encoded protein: CAWRGGQADTGELFF.